The 3 T cell receptor beta chains reported below all come from one sample, sequenced in a study of identical twins. TCRdb itself ran the 5' RACE reads through MiXCR, one entry per CDR3 protein. The sample has about 470,000 distinct CDR3 sequences, roughly a quarter seen once. This sample was also put to use in a study of T cells expressing NK-cell markers.

The material sequenced was CD4+ T cells sorted from blood. These receptors originate from a woman younger than 30 in good health.

The rearrangement joins TRBV9 to TRBJ2-6; no clear D. This CDR3 has 16 amino acids. With 4 bases removed from V and 0 bases from J, the gap between germline ends came to 11 bases. Germline-derived CDR1 and CDR2 are SGDLS and YYNGEE. In DNA form, the CDR3 reads TGTGCCAGCAGCTCCCGACGGAGCTCTGGGGCCAACGTCCTGACTTTC. Protein product: CASSSRRSSGANVLTF.

The chain combines TRBV5-1 with TRBJ1-1, with D maybe TRBD1 (5 bases). CDR3 length: 14 amino acids. V was cut by 7 bases and J by 4 bases, with 17 bases left in between. Germline assignment: CDR1 SGHRS and CDR2 YFSETQ. The CDR3 coding sequence is TGCGCCAGCTTTTTTGACAGCGGATCCACTGAAGCTTTCTTT. Its protein is CASFFDSGSTEAFF.

This clonotype has a handful of counts. This rearrangement joins TRBV5-8 to TRBJ1-1; 7 bases map to TRBD1. The trim removed 5 bases at V and 3 bases at J, leaving 10 bases unmatched. CDR1 and CDR2 from the germline V gene are SGHTS and YDEGEE. The CDR3 length is 15 residues. The CDR3 DNA reads TGTGCCAGCAGTTCAGCATACAGGGGTGACACTGAAGCTTTCTTT. This encodes CASSSAYRGDTEAFF.